The subject of this entry is one T cell receptor (beta chain). Its antigen is undetermined. 60 Vbeta and 13 Jbeta primers were used in PCR. Clones were read by immunoSEQ multiplex PCR, and TCRdb kept only the in-frame ones, dropping some. The table shows some 79,000 clones, with 60% to 85% occurring only once. These data belong to a study of cytomegalovirus exposure and HLA in healthy donors. Trimming took off 5 bases at V and 0 bases at J, with 7 bases between the two ends. Germline V gene data show CDR1 as MNHEY and CDR2 as SMNVEV (reference sequence). The CDR3 runs to 13 residues. General observations from the study: Indistinguishability led to the exclusion of some V segments, TRBV6-2 and TRBV6-3 included. Researchers reportedly found TCR beta sequences accurately predicted most subjects' HLA-A and HLA-B alleles.

Sequenced: PBMCs. The chain combines TRBV27 with TRBJ1-1; D call uncertain. This clonotype was obtained from a male donor in good health and CMV-seropositive. CDR3 region: CASSLQLNTEAFF. CDR3 bases: TGTGCCAGCAGTCTACAGCTGAACACTGAAGCTTTCTTT.